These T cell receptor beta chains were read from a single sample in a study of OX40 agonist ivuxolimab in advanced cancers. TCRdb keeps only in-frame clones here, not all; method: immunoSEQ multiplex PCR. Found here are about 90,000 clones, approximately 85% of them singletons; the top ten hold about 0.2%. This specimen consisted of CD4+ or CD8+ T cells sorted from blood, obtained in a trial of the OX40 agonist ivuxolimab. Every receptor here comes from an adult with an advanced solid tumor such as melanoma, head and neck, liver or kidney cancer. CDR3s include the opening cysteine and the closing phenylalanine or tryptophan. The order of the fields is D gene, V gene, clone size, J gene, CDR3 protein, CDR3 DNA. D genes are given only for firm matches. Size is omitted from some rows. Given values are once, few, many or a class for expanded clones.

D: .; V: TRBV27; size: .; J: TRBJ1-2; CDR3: CASSLSEANYGYTF; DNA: TGTGCCAGCAGTTTGTCGGAGGCTAACTATGGCTACACCTTC
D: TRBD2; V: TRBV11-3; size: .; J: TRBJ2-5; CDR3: CASSLGLAGGSYQETQYF; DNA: TGTGCCAGCAGCTTAGGACTAGCGGGGGGCTCGTACCAAGAGACCCAGTACTTC
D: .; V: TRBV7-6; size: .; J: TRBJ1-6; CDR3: CASSPSRSNNSPLHF; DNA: TGTGCCAGCAGCCCCTCACGTTCCAATAATTCACCCCTCCACTTT
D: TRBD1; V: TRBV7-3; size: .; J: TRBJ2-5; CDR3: CASSMDRAETQYF; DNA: TGTGCCAGCAGCATGGACAGGGCAGAGACCCAGTACTTC
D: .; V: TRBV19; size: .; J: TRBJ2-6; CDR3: CASSLQYSGANVLTF; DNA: TGTGCCAGTAGTCTGCAGTACTCTGGGGCCAACGTCCTGACTTTC
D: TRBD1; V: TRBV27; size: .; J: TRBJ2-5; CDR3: CATGRGQERRETQYF; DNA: TGTGCCACAGGGAGAGGACAGGAGAGAAGAGAGACCCAGTACTTC
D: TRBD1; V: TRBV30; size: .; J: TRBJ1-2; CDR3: CAWSPAMPGQKYGYTF; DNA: TGTGCCTGGAGTCCCGCAATGCCGGGACAGAAATATGGCTACACCTTC
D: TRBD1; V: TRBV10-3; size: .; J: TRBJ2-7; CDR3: CAISGTGPYEQYF; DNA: TGTGCCATCAGTGGGACAGGGCCCTACGAGCAGTACTTC
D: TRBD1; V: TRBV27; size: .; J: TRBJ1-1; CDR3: CASSLSQGQGLSEAFF; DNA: TGTGCCAGCAGTTTATCACAGGGACAGGGCCTCTCTGAAGCTTTCTTT
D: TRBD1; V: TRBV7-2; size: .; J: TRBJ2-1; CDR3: CASSYRGLNNEQFF; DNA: TGTGCCAGCAGCTACAGGGGTTTAAACAATGAGCAGTTCTTC
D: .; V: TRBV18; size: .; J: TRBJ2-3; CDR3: CASSPGTDTQYF; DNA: TGTGCCAGCTCACCAGGAACAGATACGCAGTATTTT
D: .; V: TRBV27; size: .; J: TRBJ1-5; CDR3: CASHPGRFNQPQHF; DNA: TGTGCCAGCCATCCGGGGCGTTTCAATCAGCCCCAGCATTTT
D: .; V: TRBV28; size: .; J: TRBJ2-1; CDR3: CASSFLGRSSYNEQFF; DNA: TGTGCCAGCAGTTTTTTAGGCAGAAGCTCCTACAATGAGCAGTTCTTC
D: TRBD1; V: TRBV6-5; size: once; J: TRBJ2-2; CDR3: CASSFSGGRNTGELFF; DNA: TGTGCCAGCAGTTTCTCAGGGGGCCGGAACACCGGGGAGCTGTTTTTT
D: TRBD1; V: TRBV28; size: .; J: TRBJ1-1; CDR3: CASSQGGANTEAFF; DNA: TGTGCCAGCAGCCAAGGGGGCGCGAACACTGAAGCTTTCTTT
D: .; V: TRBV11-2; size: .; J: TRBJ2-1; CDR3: CASSLGQGSSYNEQFF; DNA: TGTGCCAGCAGCTTAGGTCAGGGGAGCTCCTACAATGAGCAGTTCTTC
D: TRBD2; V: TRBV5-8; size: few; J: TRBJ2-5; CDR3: CASSSGTSGHKETQYF; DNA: TGTGCCAGCAGCTCCGGGACTAGCGGACATAAAGAGACCCAGTACTTC
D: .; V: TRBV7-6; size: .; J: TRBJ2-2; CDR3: CASSLIGRPNTGELFF; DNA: TGTGCCAGCAGCCTCATAGGACGGCCGAACACCGGGGAGCTGTTTTTT
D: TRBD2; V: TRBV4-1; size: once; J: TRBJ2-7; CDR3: CASSQGVVAGGGEQYF; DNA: TGCGCCAGCAGCCAAGGGGTCGTAGCGGGAGGCGGCGAGCAGTACTTC
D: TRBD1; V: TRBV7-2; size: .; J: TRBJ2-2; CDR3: CASRRQGWNTGELFF; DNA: TGTGCCAGCAGAAGACAGGGATGGAACACCGGGGAGCTGTTTTTT
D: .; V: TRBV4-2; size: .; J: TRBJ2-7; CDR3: CASSQEPQGYEQYF; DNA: TGTGCCAGCAGCCAAGAACCCCAAGGTTACGAGCAGTACTTC
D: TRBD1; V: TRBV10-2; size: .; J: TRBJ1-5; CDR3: CASSELGQYSNQPQHF; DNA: TGCGCCAGCAGTGAATTGGGACAGTATAGCAATCAGCCCCAGCATTTT
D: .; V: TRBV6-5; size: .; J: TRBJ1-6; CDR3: CASSFGPFDSPLHF; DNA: TGTGCCAGCAGTTTTGGACCATTTGATTCACCCCTCCACTTT
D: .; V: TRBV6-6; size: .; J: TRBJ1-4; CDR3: CASSRDRPTNEKLFF; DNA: TGTGCCAGCAGCCGTGACAGGCCAACTAATGAAAAACTGTTTTTT
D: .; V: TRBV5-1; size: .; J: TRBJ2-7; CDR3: CASRPSTGTYEQYF; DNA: TGCGCCAGCAGGCCTTCTACCGGGACCTACGAGCAGTACTTC
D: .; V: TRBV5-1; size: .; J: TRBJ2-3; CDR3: CASGGQSTDTQYF; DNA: TGCGCCAGCGGCGGACAGAGCACAGATACGCAGTATTTT
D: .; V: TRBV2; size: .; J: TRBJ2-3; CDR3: CASRGPLGRNTDTQYF; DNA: TGTGCCAGCAGGGGGCCATTAGGGCGAAACACAGATACGCAGTATTTT
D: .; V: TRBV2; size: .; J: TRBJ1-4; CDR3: CASERPNEKLFF; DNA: TGTGCCAGCGAACGGCCTAATGAAAAACTGTTTTTT
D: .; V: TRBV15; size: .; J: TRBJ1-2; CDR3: CATSTNSGGYTF; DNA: TGTGCCACCAGCACTAATTCAGGGGGCTACACCTTC
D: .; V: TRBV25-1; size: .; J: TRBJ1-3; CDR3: CASSDRGAGNTIYF; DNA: TGTGCCAGCAGTGACAGGGGTGCTGGAAACACCATATATTTT
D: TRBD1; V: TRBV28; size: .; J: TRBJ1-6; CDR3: CASIQGGTGQGSSFLHF; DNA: TGTGCCAGCATCCAAGGGGGAACGGGACAGGGAAGTTCATTCCTCCACTTT
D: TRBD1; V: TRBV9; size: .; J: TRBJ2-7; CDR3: CASSTRDSSYEQYF; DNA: TGTGCCAGCAGCACCCGGGACAGCTCCTACGAGCAGTACTTC
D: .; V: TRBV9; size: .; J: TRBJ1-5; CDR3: CASSGVGVNQPQHF; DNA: TGTGCCAGCAGCGGGGTAGGGGTCAATCAGCCCCAGCATTTT
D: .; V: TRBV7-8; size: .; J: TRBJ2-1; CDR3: CASTADVGPYNEQFF; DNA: TGTGCCAGCACCGCTGATGTGGGTCCCTACAATGAGCAGTTCTTC
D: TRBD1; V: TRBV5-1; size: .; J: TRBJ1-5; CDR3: CASSLDRGQNQPQHF; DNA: TGCGCCAGCAGCTTGGACAGGGGACAAAATCAGCCCCAGCATTTT
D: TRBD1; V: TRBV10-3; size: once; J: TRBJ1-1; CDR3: CAIRWAVTGGTEAFF; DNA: TGTGCCATCAGGTGGGCAGTGACAGGGGGCACTGAAGCTTTCTTT
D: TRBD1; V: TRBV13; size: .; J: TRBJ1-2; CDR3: CASSRQGAFYGYTF; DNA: TGTGCCAGCAGTCGACAGGGGGCTTTTTATGGCTACACCTTC
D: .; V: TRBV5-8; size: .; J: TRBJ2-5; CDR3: CASSLVQRETQYF; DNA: TGTGCCAGCAGCTTGGTCCAGCGGGAGACCCAGTACTTC
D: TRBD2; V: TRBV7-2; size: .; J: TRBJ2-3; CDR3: CASSSPSGGASATQYF; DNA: TGTGCCAGCAGCTCGCCTAGCGGGGGGGCCTCGGCTACGCAGTATTTT
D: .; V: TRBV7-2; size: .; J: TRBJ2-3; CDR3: CASSLEGGTDTQYF; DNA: TGTGCCAGCAGCTTAGAGGGGGGCACAGATACGCAGTATTTT
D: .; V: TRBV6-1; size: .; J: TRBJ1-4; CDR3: CASSFGRLANEKLFF; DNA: TGTGCCAGCAGTTTTGGACGGCTAGCTAATGAAAAACTGTTTTTT
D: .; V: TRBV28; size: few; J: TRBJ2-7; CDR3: CASSLWASSYEQYF; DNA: TGTGCCAGCAGTTTATGGGCCAGCTCCTACGAGCAGTACTTC
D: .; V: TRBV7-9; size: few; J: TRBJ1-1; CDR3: CASSLGEINTEAFF; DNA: TGTGCCAGCAGCTTGGGGGAAATTAACACTGAAGCTTTCTTT
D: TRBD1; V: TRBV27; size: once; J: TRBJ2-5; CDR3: CASSTQGAKTQYF; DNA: TGTGCCAGCAGTACACAGGGGGCGAAGACCCAGTACTTC
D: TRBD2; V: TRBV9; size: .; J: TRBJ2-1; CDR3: CASSARGGSFSEQFF; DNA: TGTGCCAGCAGCGCCCGGGGCGGGAGCTTTAGTGAGCAGTTCTTC
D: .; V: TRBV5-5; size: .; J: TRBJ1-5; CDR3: CASSTDSFNQPQHF; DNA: TGTGCCAGCAGCACGGACAGCTTCAATCAGCCCCAGCATTTT
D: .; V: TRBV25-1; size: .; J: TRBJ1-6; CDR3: CASSEDLGPWAPLHF; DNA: TGTGCCAGCAGTGAAGATCTGGGCCCTTGGGCACCCCTCCACTTT
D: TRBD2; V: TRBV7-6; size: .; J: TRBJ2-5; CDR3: CASSLNPTSGEETQYF; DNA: TGTGCCAGCAGCTTAAATCCAACTAGCGGAGAAGAGACCCAGTACTTC
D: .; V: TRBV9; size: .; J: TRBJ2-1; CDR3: CASSVDTFNEQFF; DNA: TGTGCCAGCAGCGTAGACACGTTCAATGAGCAGTTCTTC
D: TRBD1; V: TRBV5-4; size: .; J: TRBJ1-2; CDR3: CASSQQGVSYGYTF; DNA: TGTGCCAGCAGCCAACAGGGGGTGAGCTATGGCTACACCTTC
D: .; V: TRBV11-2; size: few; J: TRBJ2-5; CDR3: CASSPSRRGAGETQYF; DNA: TGTGCCAGCAGCCCTTCCCGGCGGGGTGCTGGAGAGACCCAGTACTTC
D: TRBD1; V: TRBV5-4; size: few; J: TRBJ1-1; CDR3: CASSPSGTARVTAFF; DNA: TGTGCCAGCAGCCCAAGCGGGACAGCCCGCGTAACAGCTTTCTTT
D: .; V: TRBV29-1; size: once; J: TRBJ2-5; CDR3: CSVGTGTETQYF; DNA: TGCAGCGTTGGTACAGGGACAGAGACCCAGTACTTC
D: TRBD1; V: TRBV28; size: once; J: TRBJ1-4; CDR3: CASSIGQGAFSWNEKLFF; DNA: TGTGCCAGCTCCATCGGACAGGGGGCGTTTTCTTGGAATGAAAAACTGTTTTTT
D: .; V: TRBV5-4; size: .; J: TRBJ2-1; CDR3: CASSPYYNEQFF; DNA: TGTGCCAGCAGCCCTTACTACAATGAGCAGTTCTTC
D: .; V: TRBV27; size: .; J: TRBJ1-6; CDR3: CASRGASVTSPLHF; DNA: TGTGCCAGCAGGGGGGCCTCGGTAACCTCCCCCCTCCACTTT
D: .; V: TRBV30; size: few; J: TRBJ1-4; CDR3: CACGGNEKLFF; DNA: TGTGCCTGCGGGGGTAATGAAAAACTGTTTTTT